Included here is one TCR beta chain sequence, with context. What it binds is unknown. This entry belongs to a study of T cell repertoires in cytomegalovirus infection. Study results and limitations: Public TCR beta family frequency separated CMV-and-HLA carriers, including in an independent cohort. Ex vivo, HLA-C-restricted CMV-specific TCR beta clonotypes prevailed over the rest of the response.

From the reads, TCRdb called clonotypes with MiXCR, one entry per CDR3 protein. The data show 200,000 to 300,000 distinct CDR3 sequences, around an eighth seen once. The germline V gene has CDR1 SGHTA and CDR2 FQGTGA. V was shortened by 4 bases and J by 1 base, with 11 bases between the two germline ends. The CDR3 has 15 amino acids. Sequencing was carried out using PBMCs. The chain joins TRBV7-3 to TRBJ1-3; D might be TRBD1 (6 bases). This clonotype was obtained from a human donor in good health (CMV status not recorded). Some clones in this sample may be carry-over from other donors' samples. CDR3 in amino acids: CASSSGTLSGNTIYF. CDR3 bases: TGTGCCAGCAGCTCCGGGACACTTTCTGGAAACACCATATATTTT.